This passage covers 13 T cell receptor beta chains from one sample sequenced in a study of shared clonotypes between healthy human individuals. The method was immunoSEQ multiplex PCR; TCRdb's version includes in-frame clones alone and lacks a portion of them. This table holds under 550,000 clones, 90% to 97% found once. Input material: naive CD4+ T cells sorted from blood. The sample's subset: CD45RA+ positively selected. Receptors were obtained from a woman aged 30 to 39 in good health.

The chain links TRBV18 to TRBJ2-7; 7 bases align to TRBD1. Germline lookup yields CDR1 KGHSH and CDR2 LQKENI. The CDR3 contains 13 residues. The V gene end was trimmed by 5 bases and the J gene end by 1 base; junction bases not matched to a gene: 2. The CDR3 DNA reads as TGTGCCAGCTCATGGGGACAGTCCTACGAGCAGTACTTC. Translation gives CASSWGQSYEQYF.

The J gene is TRBJ2-3, the V gene TRBV5-1, with 8 bases that match TRBD1. The trim removed 1 base at V and 8 bases at J, leaving 6 bases unmatched. This CDR3 region has 14 residues. CDR1 is SGHRS and CDR2 is YFSETQ in the germline V gene. The CDR3 sequence is CASSLLQGAGTQYF. The CDR3 DNA follows: TGCGCCAGCAGCTTGCTGCAGGGGGCGGGTACGCAGTATTTT. The whole variable domain, remainder taken from reference TRBV5-1 and TRBJ2-3, is KAGVTQTPRYLIKTRGQQVTLSCSPISGHRSVSWYQQTPGQGLQFLFEYFSETQRNKGNFPGRFSGRQFSNSRSEMNVSTLELGDSALYLCASSLLQGAGTQYFGPGTRLTVL.

The rearrangement uses TRBV18 and TRBJ2-7; TRBD1 matches at 8 bases. J gave up 2 bases and V 5 bases, and 5 bases lay outside the gene matches. CDR1 and CDR2 (germline): KGHSH, LQKENI. This CDR3 has 14 amino acids. The CDR3 coding sequence is TGTGCCAGCTCAATCGACAGGGGAGCCTACGAGCAGTACTTC. It is translated as CASSIDRGAYEQYF.

This chain links TRBV5-1 with TRBJ2-4; D is perhaps TRBD1 or TRBD2 (6 bases each). V lost 0 bases and J 3 bases, leaving 13 bases between the germline ends. This CDR3 has 16 residues. Germline loops: CDR1 SGHRS, CDR2 YFSETQ. The CDR3 spells CASSLEGGFGKNIQYF. In DNA, the CDR3 is TGCGCCAGCAGCTTGGAGGGGGGCTTTGGCAAAAACATTCAGTACTTC.

The V gene is TRBV7-3, the J gene TRBJ2-3, with D tentatively TRBD2 (6 bases). CDR3 length: 15 amino acids. V was trimmed by 3 bases and J by 6 bases, leaving 16 bases between them. Germline loops: CDR1 SGHTA, CDR2 FQGTGA. DNA for the CDR3: TGTGCCAGCAGCTTGTCCCCGGGAGCTGTGGATACGCAGTATTTT. Its protein product is CASSLSPGAVDTQYF.

This clone was observed a few times. This chain links TRBV30 with TRBJ1-3; D is unclear. V lost 0 bases and J lost 2, with 2 bases in between. The CDR3 runs to 12 residues. Germline V gene data show CDR1 as GTSNPN and CDR2 as SVGIG (reference sequence). The CDR3 region is CAWSVTGNTIYF. CDR3 nucleotides: TGTGCCTGGAGTGTTACTGGAAACACCATATATTTT.

The chain combines TRBV28 with TRBJ2-7; D may match TRBD1 or TRBD2 (5 bases each). Germline V lookup: CDR1 MDHEN, CDR2 SYDVKM. Trimming left V 6 bases short and J 3 bases short, with 12 bases between. The CDR3 is 13 amino acids. The CDR3 DNA is TGTGCCAGCAGGGCCGGGACGGGCTACGAGCAGTACTTC. This encodes CASRAGTGYEQYF.

This chain connects TRBV28 to TRBJ2-5; D possibly corresponds to TRBD2 (6 bases). Trimming took off 5 bases at V and 5 bases at J, with 15 bases between the two ends. This CDR3 has 14 amino acids. Germline CDR1 MDHEN, CDR2 SYDVKM. The CDR3 DNA is TGTGCCAGCAGTATGAATACGGGAGTGGAGACCCAGTACTTC. Translated, it gives CASSMNTGVETQYF.

This chain joins TRBV18 and TRBJ2-7; 8 nucleotides line up with TRBD1. Trimming removed 2 bases from V and 2 bases from J; junction bases left unmatched: 5. The CDR3 covers 15 residues. Germline assignment: CDR1 KGHSH and CDR2 LQKENI. CDR3: CASSPRQGQAYEQYF. The CDR3 DNA reads as TGTGCCAGCTCACCAAGACAGGGACAGGCCTACGAGCAGTACTTC.

V gene TRBV28 combines with J gene TRBJ2-3; D is possibly TRBD2 (5 bases). Germline CDR1 reads MDHEN; CDR2 reads SYDVKM. Trimming removed 1 base at V and 5 bases at J, with 13 bases between. The CDR3 consists of 15 residues. CDR3 in DNA: TGTGCCAGCAGTTTATTCGAGGGTCGGGGAGATACGCAGTATTTT. Its translation is CASSLFEGRGDTQYF. Variable domain in full (rest from reference TRBV28 and TRBJ2-3): DVKVTQSSRYLVKRTGEKVFLECVQDMDHENMFWYRQDPGLGLRLIYFSYDVKMKEKGDIPEGYSVSREKKERFSLILESASTNQTSMYLCASSLFEGRGDTQYFGPGTRLTVL.

The chain combines TRBV13 with TRBJ2-5, with 10 bases lining up with TRBD1. TRBJ2-7 explains the end of the DNA better; the J call may be wrong. The germline CDR1 and CDR2 sequences are PRHDT and FYEKMQ (reference sequence). This CDR3 has 16 residues. The CDR3 here is CASSPYPGTGVYEQYF. For the CDR3, the DNA is TGTGCCAGCAGCCCATATCCCGGGACAGGGGTCTACGAGCAGTACTTC.

This clone appeared a single time. V and J are TRBV7-9 and TRBJ2-1; D ambiguous. Looked up from germline, CDR1 is SEHNR and CDR2 is FQNEAQ (reference sequence). V gave up 5 bases and J gave up 8 bases, with 16 bases separating them. This CDR3 is 14 amino acids long. In DNA, the CDR3 is TGTGCCAGCAGCCCGCCCCGAGCTTCCGATGAGCAGTTCTTC. Amino acids: CASSPPRASDEQFF. Supplemented by reference TRBV7-9 and TRBJ2-1, the full variable domain reads DTGVSQNPRHKITKRGQNVTFRCDPISEHNRLYWYRQTLGQGPEFLTYFQNEAQLEKSRLLSDRFSAERPKGSFSTLEIQRTEQGDSAMYLCASSPPRASDEQFFGPGTRLTVL.

This rearrangement joins TRBV7-2 to TRBJ2-5; D may be TRBD1 or TRBD2 (5 bases each). The CDR3 sequence is 15 residues long. The V and J ends lost 2 bases and 5 bases respectively, with 15 bases between them. Germline V gives CDR1 SGHTA, CDR2 FQGNSA. In nucleotides, the CDR3 is TGTGCCAGCAGCTTAACGTCAGGGAGTGGCGAGACCCAGTACTTC. This codes for CASSLTSGSGETQYF.